What follows are 10 T cell receptor beta chains derived from one specimen sequenced in a study of blood T cell repertoires in COVID-19 (TCRdb year 2020). The method behind the library was the immunoSEQ multiplex PCR assay. TCRdb obtained this table from immuneACCESS and retained in-frame rearrangements with V and J assigned. These tables miss some clones; where compared with another copy, unresolved V genes account for less than half of the shortfall, and the remainder is unexplained. In all, the sample holds about 280,000 clones, and 70% to 90% of those were seen once. Together, the top ten hold around 5.8% of the sample. The sequenced material came from PBMCs or T cells enriched from blood (not recorded which). The source of these receptors is a woman in her forties who had recovered from COVID-19.

J is TRBJ1-2 and V is TRBV28; 10 positions agree with TRBD1. Trimming at V came to 6 bases and at J to 7 bases, leaving 11 bases not matched to a gene. The germline CDR1 and CDR2 sequences are MDHEN and SYDVKM. The CDR3 is 15 residues long. The CDR3 region has the DNA TGTGCCAGCAGGGGACAGGGGTGGGTACGCGGTGGCTACACCTTC. It encodes CASRGQGWVRGGYTF.

J is TRBJ2-3 and V is TRBV27; no definite D call. Germline assignment: CDR1 MNHEY and CDR2 SMNVEV (reference sequence). There are 13 residues in the CDR3. V was clipped by 0 bases and J by 3 bases, with 4 bases between them. CDR3 region: CASSLSETDTQYF. CDR3 in DNA: TGTGCCAGCAGTTTATCGGAGACAGATACGCAGTATTTT.

A word on this clone: The junction and the germline gene differ at one end; a read error may be behind it. The CDR3 nucleotides are TGTGCCATCGGGACTAGTTCCTCCGAGCAGTACTTC. Protein product: CAIGTSSSEQYF. The chain has TRBV28 and TRBJ2-7; 8 nucleotides align to TRBD2. CDR1 MDHEN and CDR2 SYDVKM come from the germline V gene. This CDR3 is built from 12 residues.

This clone occurred a few times. V usage is TRBV7-3 and J usage is TRBJ2-1, with 14 bases that match TRBD2. From germline, CDR1 is SGHTA and CDR2 FQGTGA. V lost 5 bases, J lost 8 bases, and 14 bases stayed unmatched. This CDR3 spans 18 amino acids. CDR3 sequence reads: CASSPLASTSGRVYEQFF. As DNA, the CDR3 is TGTGCCAGCAGCCCTTTGGCTTCGACTAGCGGGAGGGTTTATGAGCAGTTCTTC.

Regarding this clone: Other DNA sequences in the same sample also yield this CDR3. The rearrangement links TRBV28 to TRBJ2-7, with D possibly TRBD1 on 6 matching bases. This CDR3 region has 12 residues. The V gene's germline CDR1 is MDHEN and CDR2 SYDVKM. V lost 4 bases and J lost 5, with 9 bases in between. The CDR3 region is CASSSNRDEQYF. The CDR3 DNA reads as TGTGCCAGCAGTTCTAACAGGGACGAGCAGTACTTC.

The CDR3 DNA sequence: TGTGCCAGCAGCCAACGAGAGCGGGAACCGGCTCTCAATGAGCAGTTCTTC. It translates to CASSQREREPALNEQFF. The rearrangement uses TRBV14 and TRBJ2-1; 7 nucleotides line up with TRBD2. Germline V gene lookup returns CDR1 SGHDN and CDR2 FVKESK. The CDR3 has 17 residues. Unmatched junction bases numbered 13, after V lost 2 bases and J lost 6 bases.

J is TRBJ2-5 and V is TRBV7-6; D unclear. The CDR3 spans 14 residues. Germline V gene sequence: CDR1 SGHVS, CDR2 FNYEAQ. Trimming took off 0 bases at V and 1 base at J, with 6 bases between the two ends. In nucleotides, the CDR3 is TGTGCCAGCAGCTTAGCACCCAGCCAAGAGACCCAGTACTTC. This encodes CASSLAPSQETQYF.

The rearrangement joins TRBV6-1 to TRBJ1-6, with TRBD1 as a possible D gene (6 bases). Germline-derived CDR1 and CDR2 are MNHNS and SASEGT. This CDR3 has 18 residues. Between the trimmed V and J ends, which lost 1 base and 0 bases, there was a span of 13 bases. The CDR3 region has the DNA TGTGCCAGCAGTGAAGGTGGGGGCAGGGCCTCCTATAATTCACCCCTCCACTTT. This translates into CASSEGGGRASYNSPLHF.

The rearrangement joins TRBV7-9 to TRBJ1-1, with D tentatively TRBD1 (5 bases). This CDR3 spans 15 amino acids. Per the germline V gene, CDR1 is SEHNR and CDR2 is FQNEAQ (reference sequence). V lost 1 base and J 5 bases, leaving 14 bases between the germline ends. The DNA of the CDR3 is TGTGCCAGCAGCTTAGATTGGCAGGGTCAGACTGAAGCTTTCTTT. Translated: CASSLDWQGQTEAFF. The whole variable domain, remainder taken from reference TRBV7-9 and TRBJ1-1, is DTGVSQNPRHKITKRGQNVTFRCDPISEHNRLYWYRQTLGQGPEFLTYFQNEAQLEKSRLLSDRFSAERPKGSFSTLEIQRTEQGDSAMYLCASSLDWQGQTEAFFGQGTRLTVV.

The chain couples TRBV19 to TRBJ1-1; D might be TRBD1 (6 bases). Germline V gives CDR1 LNHDA, CDR2 SQIVND (reference sequence). Deletions cut 4 bases from V and 0 bases from J, with 6 bases between. CDR3 size: 13 residues. The CDR3 sequence is CASSRTVNTEAFF. CDR3 DNA: TGTGCCAGTAGTAGGACAGTGAACACTGAAGCTTTCTTT.